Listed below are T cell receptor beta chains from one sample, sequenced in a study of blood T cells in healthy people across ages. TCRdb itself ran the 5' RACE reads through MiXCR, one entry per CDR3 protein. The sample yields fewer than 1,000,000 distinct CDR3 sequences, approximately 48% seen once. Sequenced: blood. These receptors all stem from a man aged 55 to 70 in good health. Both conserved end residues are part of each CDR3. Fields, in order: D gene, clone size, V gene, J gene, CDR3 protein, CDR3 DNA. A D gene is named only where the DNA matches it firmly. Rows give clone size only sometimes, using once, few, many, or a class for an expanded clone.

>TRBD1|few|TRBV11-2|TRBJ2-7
CASSLVLGGLYEQYF
TGTGCCAGCAGCTTAGTTTTAGGGGGCCTCTACGAGCAGTACTTC
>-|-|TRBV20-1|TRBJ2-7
CSARNPLAGSYEQYF
TGCAGTGCTAGGAACCCACTAGCAGGATCCTACGAGCAGTACTTC
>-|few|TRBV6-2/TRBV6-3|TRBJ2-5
CASRRDPKETQYF
TGTGCCAGCAGACGGGACCCCAAAGAGACCCAGTACTTC
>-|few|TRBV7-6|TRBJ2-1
CASSLASGPYNEQFF
TGTGCCAGCAGCTTAGCTTCTGGCCCCTACAATGAGCAGTTCTTC
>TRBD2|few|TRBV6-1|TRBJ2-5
CASSENPSGAGGTQYF
TGTGCCAGCAGTGAAAACCCCAGTGGGGCGGGGGGGACCCAGTACTTC
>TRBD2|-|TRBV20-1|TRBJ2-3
CSARDSQRGGDTQYF
TGCAGTGCTAGAGATTCCCAGCGGGGAGGAGATACGCAGTATTTT
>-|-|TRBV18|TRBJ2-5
CASSYQGTQETQYF
TGTGCCAGCTCTTACCAAGGGACCCAAGAGACCCAGTACTTC
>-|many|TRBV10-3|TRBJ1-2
CAIRQQTNYGYTF
TGTGCCATCAGGCAACAGACTAACTATGGCTACACCTTC
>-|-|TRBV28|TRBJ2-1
CASSFTPSVNEQFF
TGTGCCAGCAGTTTCACCCCTAGCGTTAATGAGCAGTTCTTC
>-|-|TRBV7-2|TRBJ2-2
CASSPLGAGVLDTGELFF
TGTGCCAGCAGCCCATTAGGGGCCGGCGTCTTGGACACCGGGGAACTGTTTTTT
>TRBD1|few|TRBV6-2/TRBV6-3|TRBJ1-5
CASSHYYSGTGDQPQHF
TGTGCCAGCAGTCATTACTATTCCGGGACAGGGGATCAGCCCCAGCATTTT
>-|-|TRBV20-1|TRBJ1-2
CSARAESENGYTF
TGCAGTGCTAGAGCCGAGTCAGAGAATGGCTACACCTTC
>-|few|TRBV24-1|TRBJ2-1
CATSDLRGSNEQFF
TGTGCCACCAGTGACTTAAGAGGGTCCAATGAGCAGTTCTTC
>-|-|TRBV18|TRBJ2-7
CASSPSSGVGDEQYF
TGTGCCAGCTCACCATCCTCGGGGGTAGGGGATGAGCAGTACTTC
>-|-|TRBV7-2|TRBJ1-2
CASSSTYSYTF
TGTGCCAGCAGCTCAACTTATAGCTACACCTTC
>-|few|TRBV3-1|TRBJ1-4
CASSRRGPGGFNEKLFF
TGTGCCAGCAGCCGACGGGGCCCGGGGGGTTTTAATGAAAAACTGTTTTTT
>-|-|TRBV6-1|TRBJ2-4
CASRNTGMAKNIQYF
TGTGCCAGCAGGAACACAGGGATGGCCAAAAACATTCAGTACTTC
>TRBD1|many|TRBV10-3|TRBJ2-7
CAISAMAGGSYEQYF
TGTGCCATCAGTGCTATGGCAGGGGGCTCCTACGAGCAGTACTTC
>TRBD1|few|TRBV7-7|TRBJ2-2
CASSHRQGPGELFF
TGTGCTAGCAGCCATCGACAGGGTCCCGGGGAGCTGTTTTTT
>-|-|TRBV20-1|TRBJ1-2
CSAHTPHAGYGYTF
TGCAGTGCCCACACCCCACACGCCGGGTATGGCTACACCTTC